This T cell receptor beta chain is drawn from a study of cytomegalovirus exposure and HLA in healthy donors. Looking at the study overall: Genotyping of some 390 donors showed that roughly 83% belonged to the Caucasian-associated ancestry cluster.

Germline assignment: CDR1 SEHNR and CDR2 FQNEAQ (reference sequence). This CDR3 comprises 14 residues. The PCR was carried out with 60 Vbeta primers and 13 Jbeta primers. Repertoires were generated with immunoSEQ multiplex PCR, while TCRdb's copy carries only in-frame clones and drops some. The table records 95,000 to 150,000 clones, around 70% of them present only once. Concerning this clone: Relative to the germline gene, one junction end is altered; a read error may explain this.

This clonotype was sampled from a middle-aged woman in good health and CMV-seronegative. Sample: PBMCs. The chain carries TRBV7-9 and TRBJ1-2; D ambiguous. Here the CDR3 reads CSSSFAQQNYGYTF. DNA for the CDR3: TGTTCCAGCAGCTTCGCACAGCAAAACTATGGCTACACCTTC.